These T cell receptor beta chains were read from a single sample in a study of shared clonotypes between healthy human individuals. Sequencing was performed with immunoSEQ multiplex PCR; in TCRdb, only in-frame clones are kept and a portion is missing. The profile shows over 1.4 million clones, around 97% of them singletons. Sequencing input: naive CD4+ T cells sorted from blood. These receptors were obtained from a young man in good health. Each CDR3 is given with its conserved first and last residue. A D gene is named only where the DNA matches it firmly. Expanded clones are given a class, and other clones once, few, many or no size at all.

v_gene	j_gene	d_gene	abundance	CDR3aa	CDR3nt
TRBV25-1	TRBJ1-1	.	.	CASSDPGRAEAFF	TGTGCCAGCAGTGACCCGGGGAGGGCAGAAGCTTTCTTT
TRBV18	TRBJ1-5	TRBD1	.	CASSLLRTGGDSPRNQPQHF	TGTGCCAGCTCACTACTAAGGACAGGGGGCGATTCGCCGCGAAATCAGCCCCAGCATTTT
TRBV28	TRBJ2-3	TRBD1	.	CASSIGTGGTDTQYF	TGTGCCAGCAGTATCGGGACAGGGGGCACAGATACGCAGTATTTT
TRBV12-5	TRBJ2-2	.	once	CASGRLATGELFF	TGTGCTAGTGGCCGCCTGGCGACCGGGGAGCTGTTTTTT
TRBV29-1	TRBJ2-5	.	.	CSVQIARIGQETQYF	TGCAGCGTCCAGATAGCCAGGATCGGTCAAGAGACCCAGTACTTC
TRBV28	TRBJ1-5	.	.	CASTAVGRGSNQPQHF	TGTGCCAGCACCGCAGTCGGGAGGGGCAGCAATCAGCCCCAGCATTTT
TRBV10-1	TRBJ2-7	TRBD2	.	CASSETSGIYEQYF	TGCGCCAGCAGTGAAACTAGCGGTATCTACGAGCAGTACTTC
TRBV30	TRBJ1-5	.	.	CAWNGNSNQPQHF	TGTGCCTGGAACGGAAATAGCAATCAGCCCCAGCATTTT
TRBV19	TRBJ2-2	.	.	CASSMREGNTGELFF	TGTGCCAGTAGTATGCGGGAAGGGAACACCGGGGAGCTGTTTTTT
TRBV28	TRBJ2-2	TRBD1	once	CASSLSGQGKTGELFF	TGTGCCAGCAGCCTATCGGGACAGGGAAAAACCGGGGAGCTGTTTTTT
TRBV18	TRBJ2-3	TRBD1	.	CASSPDRASTDTQYF	TGTGCCAGCTCACCGGACAGGGCGAGCACAGATACGCAGTATTTT
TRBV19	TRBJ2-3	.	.	CASSIDQLQTQYF	TGTGCCAGTAGTATAGATCAGCTACAAACGCAGTATTTT
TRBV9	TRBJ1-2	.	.	CASSVEGRTNYGYTF	TGTGCCAGCAGCGTAGAGGGCAGGACAAACTATGGCTACACCTTC
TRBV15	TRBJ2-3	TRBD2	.	CATSRDRAGGADTQYF	TGTGCCACCAGCAGAGATAGGGCGGGAGGTGCAGATACGCAGTATTTT
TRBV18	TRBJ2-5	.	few	CASSPRNGGETQYF	TGTGCCAGCTCACCACGGAACGGAGGAGAGACCCAGTACTTC
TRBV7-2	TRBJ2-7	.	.	CASSLVRGPQRSYEQYF	TGTGCCAGCAGCTTAGTCCGAGGGCCGCAGAGGTCCTACGAGCAGTACTTC
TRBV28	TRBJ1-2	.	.	CASSLGNFNYGYTF	TGTGCCAGCAGTTTAGGGAATTTTAACTATGGCTACACCTTC
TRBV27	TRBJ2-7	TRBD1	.	CASSLTGGYEQYF	TGTGCCAGCAGTTTGACAGGGGGCTACGAGCAGTACTTC
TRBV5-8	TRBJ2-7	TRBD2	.	CASSPTSGRSYEQYF	TGTGCCAGCAGCCCCACTAGCGGGAGAAGTTACGAGCAGTACTTC
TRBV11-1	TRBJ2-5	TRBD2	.	CASSYGSSGSLDETQYF	TGTGCCAGCAGCTACGGATCTAGCGGGAGCCTCGATGAGACCCAGTACTTC
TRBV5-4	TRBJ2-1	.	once	CASSLDKAYNEQFF	TGTGCCAGCAGCTTAGACAAGGCCTACAATGAGCAGTTCTTC
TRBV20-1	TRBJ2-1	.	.	CSALGNEQFF	TGCAGTGCTTTAGGGAATGAGCAGTTCTTC
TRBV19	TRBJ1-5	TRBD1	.	CASSIGGSRDRNQPQHF	TGTGCCAGTAGTATCGGCGGCTCCCGGGACAGAAATCAGCCCCAGCATTTT